Presented here are 25 T cell receptor beta chains from one specimen sequenced in a study of blood T cell repertoires in COVID-19. Only in-frame clones appear in the TCRdb table, and some are missing; sequencing was by immunoSEQ multiplex PCR. The sample consists of about 300,000 clones, about 85% of them appearing once. Material: PBMCs or T cells enriched from blood (not recorded which). The receptors here all came from a woman between 25 and 40 years old who had been exposed to COVID-19.

The chain is built from TRBV9 and TRBJ1-2; 7 bases map to TRBD1. There are 18 residues in the CDR3. The trim removed 3 bases at V and 2 bases at J, leaving 16 bases unmatched. Germline V gene data show CDR1 as SGDLS and CDR2 as YYNGEE. The CDR3 DNA reads as TGTGCCAGCAGCGCATCCGGGACAGCCTTCAACCCCAACTATGGCTACACCTTC. Amino acid sequence: CASSASGTAFNPNYGYTF. Looking up the rest from reference TRBV9 and TRBJ1-2 gives the full variable domain: DSGVTQTPKHLITATGQRVTLRCSPRSGDLSVYWYQQSLDQGLQFLIQYYNGEERAKGNILERFSAQQFPDLHSELNLSSLELGDSALYFCASSASGTAFNPNYGYTFGSGTRLTVV.

This clone was recorded once. The chain joins TRBV6-5 to TRBJ1-1; 11 bases agree with TRBD1. The germline CDR1 and CDR2 sequences are MNHEY and SVGAGI. V gave up 9 bases and J gave up 0 bases; unmatched junction bases: 6. This CDR3 is 15 amino acids long. CDR3 in amino acids: CASPGQGAMNTEAFF. The CDR3 DNA follows: TGTGCCAGTCCAGGACAGGGGGCAATGAACACTGAAGCTTTCTTT.

The gene calls are TRBV6-2 or TRBV6-3 and TRBJ2-3, with a possible D match to TRBD1 (6 bases). This CDR3 comprises 11 residues. The V end lost 6 bases, the J end lost 7 bases, and 8 bases lay between the germline ends. In germline, CDR1 is MNHEY, CDR2 SVGEGT. The CDR3, as DNA: TGTGCCAGCAGCCAGGGGAATACGCAGTATTTT. This encodes CASSQGNTQYF.

The chain is built from TRBV7-2 and TRBJ1-1, with D hard to call. The CDR3 is 13 amino acids. The germline gives CDR1 SGHTA, CDR2 FQGNSA. Trimming took off 2 bases at V and 4 bases at J, with 8 bases between the two ends. The CDR3 DNA follows: TGTGCCAGCAGCTTACTCGGGAGCACTGAAGCTTTCTTT. As protein: CASSLLGSTEAFF.

V gene TRBV30 combines with J gene TRBJ1-1; D is unresolved. V lost 7 bases to trimming and J lost 3 bases, with 15 bases between them. The CDR3 spans 13 residues. CDR1 GTSNPN and CDR2 SVGIG come from the germline V gene (reference sequence). CDR3 in DNA: TGTGCCTTCTTAACCGTGGGAGACACTGAAGCTTTCTTT. It codes for CAFLTVGDTEAFF.

The CDR3 loop reads CASSRLAGTHNEQFF. CDR3 coding DNA: TGTGCCAGCAGCCGACTAGCGGGGACCCACAATGAGCAGTTCTTC. This chain links TRBV11-2 with TRBJ2-1, with 11 bases fitting TRBD2. Unmatched junction bases numbered 5, after V lost 5 bases and J lost 5 bases. The CDR3 consists of 15 residues. The V gene's germline CDR1 is SGHAT and CDR2 FQNNGV. Filled out from reference TRBV11-2 and TRBJ2-1, the complete variable domain reads EAGVAQSPRYKIIEKRQSVAFWCNPISGHATLYWYQQILGQGPKLLIQFQNNGVVDDSQLPKDRFSAERLKGVDSTLKIQPAKLEDSAVYLCASSRLAGTHNEQFFGPGTRLTVL.

The chain combines TRBV28 with TRBJ2-1, with D possibly being TRBD1 (6 bases). V was cut by 6 bases and J by 3 bases, with 12 bases left in between. This CDR3 has 14 residues. Germline loops: CDR1 MDHEN, CDR2 SYDVKM. Here the CDR3 DNA reads TGTGCCAGCAGACTGGGACAAGTCTACAATGAGCAGTTCTTC. It codes for CASRLGQVYNEQFF.

This clone was counted a single time. The gene calls are TRBV2 and TRBJ1-2; D possibly corresponds to TRBD1 (6 bases). The CDR3 covers 14 residues. Trimming left V 4 bases short and J 8 bases short, with 17 bases between. From germline, CDR1 is SNHLY and CDR2 FYNNEI. The chain's CDR3 is CASSGEDSVAGYTF. The CDR3 DNA sequence: TGTGCCAGCAGTGGCGAGGACAGCGTGGCCGGCTACACCTTC.

The chain couples TRBV14 to TRBJ2-7; possible D gene TRBD2, 6 bases. V dropped 1 base and J dropped 5 bases, with 18 bases sitting between them. Germline CDR1 SGHDN, CDR2 FVKESK. The CDR3 runs to 16 residues. This CDR3 is CASSQGARGFSDEQYF. CDR3 in DNA: TGTGCCAGCAGCCAAGGTGCTCGGGGGTTCTCAGACGAGCAGTACTTC.

The rearrangement joins TRBV5-1 to TRBJ2-3; D gene ambiguous. Trimming removed 3 bases at V and 0 bases at J, with 2 bases between. This CDR3 is built from 12 residues. Germline CDR1 SGHRS, CDR2 YFSETQ. The CDR3 DNA reads as TGCGCCAGCAGCTCTAGCACAGATACGCAGTATTTT. It translates to CASSSSTDTQYF.

The rearrangement links TRBV28 to TRBJ2-7; 9 nucleotides agree with TRBD2. The V and J ends lost 5 bases and 3 bases, in that order; junction bases with no gene match: 11. This CDR3 contains 16 residues. CDR1 is MDHEN, CDR2 SYDVKM, per germline. The CDR3 nucleotides are TGTGCCAGCAGTAAACCGGGACTAGCCGGAGGCTACGAGCAGTACTTC. Translated, it gives CASSKPGLAGGYEQYF.

This sequence joins TRBV11-2 and TRBJ2-3; 11 bases line up with TRBD2. The trim removed 3 bases at V and 5 bases at J, leaving 13 bases unmatched. Germline CDR1 SGHAT, CDR2 FQNNGV. The CDR3 extends over 18 amino acids. CDR3 loop: CASSFLGASGGLKDTQYF. The CDR3 bases are TGTGCCAGCAGCTTTTTAGGGGCTAGCGGGGGGTTAAAAGATACGCAGTATTTT.

A few counts support this clone. J is TRBJ2-3 and V is TRBV9; TRBD2 agrees at 10 bases. The CDR3 is 15 residues long. Germline CDR1 reads SGDLS; CDR2 reads YYNGEE. J was trimmed by 4 bases and V by 2 bases; bases with no gene match: 4. CDR3 nucleotides: TGTGCCAGCAGCGTCAGCGGGAGGGAGGCAGATACGCAGTATTTT. It translates to CASSVSGREADTQYF.

In its sample, this clone was seen many times. The chain is built from TRBV19 and TRBJ1-6, with 10 bases aligning to TRBD1. V shed 7 bases, J shed 9 bases, and the junction held 3 bases outside the gene matches. The CDR3 loop spans 13 amino acids. Germline V gene lookup returns CDR1 LNHDA and CDR2 SQIVND (reference sequence). The CDR3 reads CASKWDRGSPLHF. In DNA form, the CDR3 reads TGTGCCAGTAAATGGGACAGGGGTTCACCCCTCCACTTT.

This clone was observed a single time. The CDR3 bases are TGTGCCAGTAGTATCGATTCCGGGACAGGGGCTTCACCCCTCCACTTT. The encoded protein is CASSIDSGTGASPLHF. This sequence joins TRBV19 and TRBJ1-6; 10 bases are shared with TRBD1. The CDR3 runs to 16 residues. After removal of 3 bases from V and 9 bases from J, the junction contained 8 bases not matched to a gene. CDR1 LNHDA and CDR2 SQIVND come from the germline V gene (reference sequence). The full variable domain, in which reference TRBV19 and TRBJ1-6 provide the parts outside the CDR3, is DGGITQSPKYLFRKEGQNVTLSCEQNLNHDAMYWYRQDPGQGLRLIYYSQIVNDFQKGDIAEGYSVSREKKESFPLTVTSAQKNPTAFYLCASSIDSGTGASPLHFGNGTRLTVT.

J is TRBJ2-3 and V is TRBV5-1, with D perhaps matching TRBD1 (7 bases). Germline V gene data show CDR1 as SGHRS and CDR2 as YFSETQ. The CDR3 consists of 15 residues. Trimming cost V 1 base and J 3 bases, with 12 bases left between them. CDR3 DNA sequence: TGCGCCAGCAGCTTGAAATCAGGGGGGACAGATACGCAGTATTTT. It encodes CASSLKSGGTDTQYF.

This clone was seen just once. The chain links TRBV19 to TRBJ2-5; 8 nucleotides line up with TRBD1. V was pared by 4 bases and J by 4 bases, with 8 bases of the junction left unmatched. Germline V gene lookup returns CDR1 LNHDA and CDR2 SQIVND (reference sequence). This CDR3 is 15 amino acids long. CDR3 coding DNA: TGTGCCAGTAGTAGTAGACAGGGGAGCCGAGAGACCCAGTACTTC. Its protein is CASSSRQGSRETQYF. The whole variable domain, remainder taken from reference TRBV19 and TRBJ2-5, is DGGITQSPKYLFRKEGQNVTLSCEQNLNHDAMYWYRQDPGQGLRLIYYSQIVNDFQKGDIAEGYSVSREKKESFPLTVTSAQKNPTAFYLCASSSRQGSRETQYFGPGTRLLVL.

The chain carries TRBV3-1 (or the pseudogene TRBV3-2) and TRBJ2-7; D is unclear. Per germline, CDR1 LGHDT and CDR2 YNNKEL (reference sequence). Trimming shortened V by 4 bases and J by 3 bases, and 13 bases separated the two germline ends. The length of the CDR3 is 14 residues. The CDR3 is CASSRPAVYYEQYF. In nucleotides, the CDR3 is TGTGCCAGCAGCCGCCCGGCGGTATACTACGAGCAGTACTTC.

This clone was recorded only once. The sample holds other DNA sequences that translate to the same CDR3. This chain links TRBV27 with TRBJ2-5; 7 positions match TRBD1. The length of the CDR3 is 13 residues. The V gene end was trimmed by 5 bases and the J gene end by 4 bases; junction bases not matched to a gene: 4. Per the germline V gene, CDR1 is MNHEY and CDR2 is SMNVEV (reference sequence). This chain's CDR3 is CASSRQGGETQYF. The CDR3 nucleotides are TGTGCCAGCAGTCGACAGGGTGGAGAGACCCAGTACTTC.

The V call is TRBV19, the J call TRBJ2-7; 8 bases are a match to TRBD1. The CDR3 has 15 residues. Germline V gene sequence: CDR1 LNHDA, CDR2 SQIVND (reference sequence). The V and J ends lost 6 bases and 2 bases, in that order; junction bases with no gene match: 9. CDR3 bases: TGTGCCAGTAGCCCCAGTTCGACAGGGGCCTACGAGCAGTACTTC. Amino acids: CASSPSSTGAYEQYF.

This clone turned up a few times. This chain connects TRBV6-4 to TRBJ2-6, with 10 bases matching TRBD2. The CDR3 sequence is 20 residues long. CDR1 is MRHNA and CDR2 is SNTAGT in the germline V gene. V lost 3 bases to trimming and J lost 4 bases; unmatched junction nucleotides: 15. This chain's CDR3 is CASSEGRVASGSSGANVLTF. In DNA, the CDR3 is TGTGCCAGCAGTGAAGGCAGGGTGGCTAGCGGGAGCTCCGGGGCCAACGTCCTGACTTTC.

This chain joins TRBV5-1 and TRBJ1-3, with TRBD1 as a possible D gene (5 bases). V lost 4 bases and J lost 0, with 11 bases in between. Germline values: CDR1 SGHRS, CDR2 YFSETQ. The CDR3 runs 15 residues. The CDR3 nucleotides are TGCGCCAGCAGCGATCAGGGTAACTCTGGAAACACCATATATTTT. Encoded protein: CASSDQGNSGNTIYF.

V usage is TRBV7-3 and J usage is TRBJ2-1, with 7 bases lining up with TRBD2. The CDR3 extends over 15 amino acids. The germline V gene encodes CDR1 SGHTA and CDR2 FQGTGA. Germline trimming cut 5 bases from V and 4 bases from J; bases unmatched to any gene: 8. CDR3 coding DNA: TGTGCCAGCAGCCCAAGCGGGACCCGATACAATGAGCAGTTCTTC. This codes for CASSPSGTRYNEQFF.

The chain recombines TRBV6-5 with TRBJ1-3, with a tentative D call TRBD1 (5 bases). The CDR3 is made up of 14 amino acids. The germline V and J ends were trimmed by 4 bases and 0 bases, with 7 bases remaining between them. CDR1 is MNHEY and CDR2 is SVGAGI in the germline V gene. The CDR3 sequence is CASSWDFSGNTIYF. CDR3 coding DNA: TGTGCCAGCAGTTGGGACTTCTCTGGAAACACCATATATTTT.

This clone was detected only a few times. The chain links TRBV27 to TRBJ1-2; D unresolved. CDR3 length: 13 residues. Germline values: CDR1 MNHEY, CDR2 SMNVEV (reference sequence). Deletions cut 3 bases from V and 7 bases from J, with 12 bases between. The CDR3 sequence: CASSFLPVSGYTF. CDR3 nucleotide sequence: TGTGCCAGCAGTTTTCTGCCGGTGAGTGGCTACACCTTC.